This T cell receptor (beta chain) was profiled in a study of T cells in Graves' hyperthyroidism and ophthalmopathy. The table lists this clonotype with many counts. Orbital computed tomography and thyroid ultrasound, together with serum TRAb and thyroxine and clinical symptoms, were used for diagnoses. Amplified regions were TCR beta CDR3 sequences from RNA transcripts. RT-PCR in the first round (using the HTBI primer set) targeted the TCR CDR3. TCRdb reprocessed the multiplex PCR reads via MiXCR and lists one record per CDR3 protein. The sample has some 250,000 distinct CDR3 sequences; roughly 14% are singletons. This sequence originates from a woman aged 40-49 years with Graves' hyperthyroidism that later progressed to Graves' ophthalmopathy. The sample consisted of blood.

CDR3 region: CSVLRETQYF. The CDR3, as DNA: TGCAGCGTCCTACGGGAGACCCAGTACTTC. This sequence joins TRBV29-1 and TRBJ2-5; D ambiguous. The V gene's germline CDR1 is SQVTM and CDR2 ANQGSEA. The CDR3 runs to 10 residues. V lost 6 bases and J lost 5, with 7 bases in between.